Listed below are T cell receptor beta chains from one sample, sequenced in a study of OX40 agonist ivuxolimab in advanced cancers. Sequencing was performed with immunoSEQ multiplex PCR; in TCRdb, only in-frame clones are kept and a portion is missing. The sample yields roughly 11,000 clones, 86% seen once. Sequenced here: CD4+ or CD8+ T cells sorted from blood, sampled in a trial of the OX40 agonist ivuxolimab. The receptor source for this set is an adult with an advanced solid tumor such as melanoma, head and neck, liver or kidney cancer. The CDR3 runs from the conserved cysteine through the conserved F or W. Each record gives: J gene, D gene, V gene, clone size, CDR3 DNA, CDR3 protein. D genes are given only for firm matches. Only part of the rows carry a size: once, few, many, or a class if the clone is expanded.

>TRBJ2-7|TRBD1|TRBV13|-
TGTGCCAGCAGCTGGGACAGGGGTTACGAGCAGTACTTC
CASSWDRGYEQYF
>TRBJ2-1|-|TRBV19|-
TGTGCCACGCGAGCGGGCTACTCCTACAATGAGCAGTTCTTC
CATRAGYSYNEQFF
>TRBJ2-2|-|TRBV19|medium-sized
TGTGCCAGTAGTATGAGGGGGATCGGGGAGCTGTTTTTT
CASSMRGIGELFF
>TRBJ2-7|-|TRBV7-2|-
TGTGCCAGCAGTTATTCTTTCTACGAGCAGTACTTC
CASSYSFYEQYF
>TRBJ2-1|-|TRBV7-9|-
TGTGCCAGCAGCTTGGGGACGTACAATGAGCAGTTCTTC
CASSLGTYNEQFF
>TRBJ1-2|-|TRBV9|-
TGTGCCAGCAGCGTAGCAGCGGGGGGCTATGGCTACACCTTC
CASSVAAGGYGYTF
>TRBJ2-2|-|TRBV9|-
TGTGCCAGCAGCGCGGGCGGGGAGCTGTTTTTT
CASSAGGELFF
>TRBJ2-1|TRBD2|TRBV6-4|-
TGTGCCAGCAGTCTATATAGCGGGGGAAACAATGAGCAGTTCTTC
CASSLYSGGNNEQFF
>TRBJ2-5|-|TRBV5-4|-
TGTGCCAGCAGCTTGATAGCGAACCAAGAGACCCAGTACTTC
CASSLIANQETQYF
>TRBJ2-7|-|TRBV18|-
TGTGCCAGCTCACCACCGTCGGGCTACGAGCAGTACTTC
CASSPPSGYEQYF
>TRBJ2-3|-|TRBV6-1|-
TGTGCCAGCAGTGTCCTGGGGGGTAGCACAGATACGCAGTATTTT
CASSVLGGSTDTQYF
>TRBJ1-1|-|TRBV2|-
TGTGCCAGCAGTGAAGGGTTTGGTTCGAACACTGAAGCTTTCTTT
CASSEGFGSNTEAFF
>TRBJ2-2|-|TRBV2|-
TGTGCCAGCAGTGAAAAGGGCACCGGGGAGCTGTTTTTT
CASSEKGTGELFF
>TRBJ1-3|-|TRBV11-2|medium-sized
TGTGCCAGCAGCTTAGATTACGGGCACCTCTCTGGAAACACCATATATTTT
CASSLDYGHLSGNTIYF
>TRBJ2-7|-|TRBV9|-
TGTGCCAGCAGCGCGGCGGATGTGCTGTCGCCCTACGAGCAGTACTTC
CASSAADVLSPYEQYF
>TRBJ2-7|TRBD2|TRBV6-5|-
TGTGCCAGCAGTCTTTGGACTAGCGGAGGCGAGCAGTACTTC
CASSLWTSGGEQYF
>TRBJ2-2|TRBD2|TRBV9|-
TGTGCCAGCAGCGCCACTAGCGGGAGGGCCAACACCGGGGAGCTGTTTTTT
CASSATSGRANTGELFF
>TRBJ2-6|-|TRBV6-5|-
TGTGCCAGCAGTTACGAAGGATCGGGGGCCAACGTCCTGACTTTC
CASSYEGSGANVLTF
>TRBJ2-1|-|TRBV5-6|few
TGTGCCAGCAGCTTACAGGTTGGTGAGCAGTTCTTC
CASSLQVGEQFF
>TRBJ2-7|TRBD2|TRBV9|-
TGTGCCAGCAGCGTAGGGGAGGGGCAGGTTTTCTACGAGCAGTACTTC
CASSVGEGQVFYEQYF
>TRBJ2-2|TRBD2|TRBV19|-
TGTGCCAGTACCATTAGCGGGAGTGGCGGCGGGGAGCTGTTTTTT
CASTISGSGGGELFF
>TRBJ2-1|TRBD2|TRBV19|few
TGTGCCAGTAATGGGGTACTAGCGGCAGCTAATGAGCAGTTCTTC
CASNGVLAAANEQFF
>TRBJ2-6|-|TRBV30|-
TGTGCCTGGAGCGCCGGGACCGAGTCGTGGAGGGCCAACGTCCTGACTTTC
CAWSAGTESWRANVLTF
>TRBJ2-1|TRBD2|TRBV5-1|-
TGCGCCAGCAGCTTGGCGGGAGGGCCCACCCTTAGCTACAATGAGCAGTTCTTC
CASSLAGGPTLSYNEQFF
>TRBJ2-1|-|TRBV11-2|-
TGTGCCAGCAGCTTAGAGAACAGCAATGAGCAGTTCTTC
CASSLENSNEQFF
>TRBJ1-6|-|TRBV27|-
TGTGCCAGCACCACTACCTCCCCAGTAGCCGGTTCACCCCTCCACTTT
CASTTTSPVAGSPLHF
>TRBJ2-2|-|TRBV15|-
TGTGCCACCAGCAAGACGGGCAGCCCGAACACCGGGGAGCTGTTTTTT
CATSKTGSPNTGELFF
>TRBJ2-7|TRBD2|TRBV7-8|-
TGTGCCAGCAGCCCCCGGACTAGCGGGTGGGACGAGCAGTACTTC
CASSPRTSGWDEQYF
>TRBJ2-3|TRBD2|TRBV27|-
TGTGCCAGCAGTCCTAGCGGGAGGGTAGTAGATACGCAGTATTTT
CASSPSGRVVDTQYF
>TRBJ1-1|-|TRBV9|-
TGTGCCAGCAATGCCGGGACGGCTATGAACACTGAAGCTTTCTTT
CASNAGTAMNTEAFF
>TRBJ2-1|-|TRBV4-3|-
TGCGCCAGCAGCCTCGATCTCAGCTCCTACAATGAGCAGTTCTTC
CASSLDLSSYNEQFF
>TRBJ1-3|-|TRBV9|few
TGTGCCAGCAGCACAGGTGACTCTGGAAACACCATATATTTT
CASSTGDSGNTIYF
>TRBJ1-2|-|TRBV15|-
TGTGCCACCACCCTTGGAGCCGGGGAGGATTCGGGGAGCCCGTGGGGCTTTGGCTACACCTTC
CATTLGAGEDSGSPWGFGYTF
>TRBJ2-3|TRBD2|TRBV9|-
TGTGCCAGCAGCGCCAGCGGGGACACAGATACGCAGTATTTT
CASSASGDTDTQYF
>TRBJ1-2|-|TRBV14|few
TGTGCCAGCAGCCAAGCGTACGCCCCGGGACACGGTAACTATGGCTACACCTTC
CASSQAYAPGHGNYGYTF
>TRBJ1-4|-|TRBV7-6|-
TGTGCCAGCAGCTTAGCTGAGCGACACGACGATGAAAAACTGTTTTTT
CASSLAERHDDEKLFF
>TRBJ2-7|-|TRBV7-6|-
TGTGCCAGCAGCACGGGACCCAATTCCTACGAGCAGTACTTC
CASSTGPNSYEQYF
>TRBJ2-1|-|TRBV6-5|-
TGTGCCAGCAGTTACCCAGGGGGGAATGAGCAGTTCTTC
CASSYPGGNEQFF
>TRBJ2-5|-|TRBV27|-
TGTGCCAGCAGTTTTCTCCCCAGCTTACAGGGAAGGAAGGAGACCCAGTACTTC
CASSFLPSLQGRKETQYF